This TCR beta chain was recorded in a study of blood T cell repertoires in COVID-19. V lost 5 bases, J lost 7 bases, and 5 bases stayed unmatched. Germline assignment: CDR1 SGHAT and CDR2 FQNNGV. The CDR3 runs to 14 residues. TCRdb keeps only in-frame clones here, not all; method: immunoSEQ multiplex PCR. The sample includes about 50,000 clones, under 85% of them seen just once. The chain recombines TRBV11-2 with TRBJ1-6; 7 positions match TRBD1. The receptor was derived from a man aged 70 or older with active COVID-19. Sample: peripheral blood. As DNA, the CDR3 is TGTGCCAGCAGCGTGGGACAGAAAAATTCACCCCTCCACTTT. Translation gives CASSVGQKNSPLHF.